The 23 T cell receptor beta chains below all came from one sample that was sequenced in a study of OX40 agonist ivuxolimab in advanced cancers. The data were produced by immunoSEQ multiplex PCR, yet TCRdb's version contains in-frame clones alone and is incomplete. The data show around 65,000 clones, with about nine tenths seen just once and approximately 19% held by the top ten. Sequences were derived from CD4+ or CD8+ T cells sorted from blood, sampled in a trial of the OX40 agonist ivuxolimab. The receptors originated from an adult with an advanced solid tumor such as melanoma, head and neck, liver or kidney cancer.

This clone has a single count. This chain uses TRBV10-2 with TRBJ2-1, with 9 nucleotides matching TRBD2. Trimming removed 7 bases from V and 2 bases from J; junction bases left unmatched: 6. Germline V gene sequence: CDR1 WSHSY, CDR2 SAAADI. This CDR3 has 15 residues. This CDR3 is CASTGGGGAYNEQFF. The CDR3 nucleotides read TGCGCCAGCACCGGCGGCGGGGGGGCCTACAATGAGCAGTTCTTC.

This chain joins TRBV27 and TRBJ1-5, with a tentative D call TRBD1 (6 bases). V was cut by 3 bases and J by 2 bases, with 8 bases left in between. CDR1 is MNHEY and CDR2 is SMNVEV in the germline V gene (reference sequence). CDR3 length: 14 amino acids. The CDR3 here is CASSLDRGNQPQHF. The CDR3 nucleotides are TGTGCCAGCAGTTTGGACAGAGGCAATCAGCCCCAGCATTTT.

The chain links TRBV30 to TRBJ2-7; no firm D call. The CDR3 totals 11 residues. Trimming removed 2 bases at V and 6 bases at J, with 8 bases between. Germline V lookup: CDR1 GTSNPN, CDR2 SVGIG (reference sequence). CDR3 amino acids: CAWSPVGEQYF. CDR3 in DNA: TGTGCCTGGAGTCCGGTTGGCGAGCAGTACTTC.

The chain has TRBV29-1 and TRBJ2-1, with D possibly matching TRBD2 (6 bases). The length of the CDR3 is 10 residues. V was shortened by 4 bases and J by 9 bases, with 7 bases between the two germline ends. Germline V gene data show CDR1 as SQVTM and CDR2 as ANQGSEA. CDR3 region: CSVGGVEQFF. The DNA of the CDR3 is TGCAGCGTTGGGGGGGTTGAGCAGTTCTTC.

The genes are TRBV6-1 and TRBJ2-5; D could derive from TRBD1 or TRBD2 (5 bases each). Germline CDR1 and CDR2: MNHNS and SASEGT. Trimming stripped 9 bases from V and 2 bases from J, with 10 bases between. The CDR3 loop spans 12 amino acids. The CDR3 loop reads CASWDPQETQYF. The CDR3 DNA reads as TGTGCCAGTTGGGACCCTCAAGAGACCCAGTACTTC.

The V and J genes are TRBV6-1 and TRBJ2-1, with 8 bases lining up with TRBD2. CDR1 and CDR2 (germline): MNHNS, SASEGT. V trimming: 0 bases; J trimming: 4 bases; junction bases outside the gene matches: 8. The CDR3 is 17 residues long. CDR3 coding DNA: TGTGCCAGCAGTGAAGCCTTGGGCGGGGGGTTATACAATGAGCAGTTCTTC. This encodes CASSEALGGGLYNEQFF.

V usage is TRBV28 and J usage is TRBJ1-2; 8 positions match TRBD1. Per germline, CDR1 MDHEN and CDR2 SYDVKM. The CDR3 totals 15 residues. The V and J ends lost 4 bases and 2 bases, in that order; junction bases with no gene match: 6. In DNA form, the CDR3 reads TGTGCCAGCAGTTCCCGGACAGGGTACAACTATGGCTACACCTTC. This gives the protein CASSSRTGYNYGYTF.

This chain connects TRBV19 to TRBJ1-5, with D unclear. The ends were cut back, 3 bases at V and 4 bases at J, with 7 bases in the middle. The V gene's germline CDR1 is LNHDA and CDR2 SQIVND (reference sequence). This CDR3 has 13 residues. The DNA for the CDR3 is TGTGCCAGTAGTATGGTAGAGAATCAGCCCCAGCATTTT. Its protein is CASSMVENQPQHF.

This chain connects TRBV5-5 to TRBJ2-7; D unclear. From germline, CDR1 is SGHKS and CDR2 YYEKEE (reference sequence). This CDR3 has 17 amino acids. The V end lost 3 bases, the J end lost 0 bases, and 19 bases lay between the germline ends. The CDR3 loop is CASSSLLAVLSSYEQYF. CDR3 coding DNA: TGTGCCAGCAGCTCGTTGCTCGCGGTCCTCAGCTCCTACGAGCAGTACTTC.

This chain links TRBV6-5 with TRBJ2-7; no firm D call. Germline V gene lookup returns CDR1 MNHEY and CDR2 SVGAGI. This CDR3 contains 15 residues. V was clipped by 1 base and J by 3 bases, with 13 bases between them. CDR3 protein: CASSYLGNKIYEQYF. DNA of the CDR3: TGTGCCAGCAGTTACTTGGGGAACAAAATCTACGAGCAGTACTTC.

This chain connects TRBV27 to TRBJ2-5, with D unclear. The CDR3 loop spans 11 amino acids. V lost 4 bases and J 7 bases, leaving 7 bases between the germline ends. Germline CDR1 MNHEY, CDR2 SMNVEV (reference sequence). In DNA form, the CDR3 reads TGTGCCAGCAGTTCGAGGTGGACCCAGTACTTC. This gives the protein CASSSRWTQYF.

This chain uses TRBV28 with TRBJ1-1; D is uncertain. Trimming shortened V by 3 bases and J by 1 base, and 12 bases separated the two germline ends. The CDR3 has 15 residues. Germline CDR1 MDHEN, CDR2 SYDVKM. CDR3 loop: CASSFRTETNTEAFF. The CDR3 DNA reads TGTGCCAGCAGTTTCCGGACGGAGACGAACACTGAAGCTTTCTTT.

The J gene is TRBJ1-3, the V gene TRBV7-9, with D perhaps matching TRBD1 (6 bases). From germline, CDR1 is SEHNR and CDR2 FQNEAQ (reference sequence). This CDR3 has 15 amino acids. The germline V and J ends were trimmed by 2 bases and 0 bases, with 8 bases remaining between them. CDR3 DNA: TGTGCCAGCAGCTTAACAGGGACCTCTGGAAACACCATATATTTT. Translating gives CASSLTGTSGNTIYF.

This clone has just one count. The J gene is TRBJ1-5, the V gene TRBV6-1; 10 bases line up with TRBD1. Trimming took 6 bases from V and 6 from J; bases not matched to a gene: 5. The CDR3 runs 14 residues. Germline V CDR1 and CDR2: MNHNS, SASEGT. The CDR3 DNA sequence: TGTGCCAGCAGGGCAGGGGACAGGGGTCAGCCCCAGCATTTT. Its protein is CASRAGDRGQPQHF.

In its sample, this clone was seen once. CDR3 in DNA: TGCAGCGTTCAACCCCCAGGGACGGGCTACGAGCAGTACTTC. Its protein is CSVQPPGTGYEQYF. The rearrangement links TRBV29-1 to TRBJ2-7, with D possibly being TRBD1 or TRBD2 (5 bases each). Germline V gene sequence: CDR1 SQVTM, CDR2 ANQGSEA. This CDR3 region has 14 residues. Trimming removed 5 bases at V and 3 bases at J, with 17 bases between.

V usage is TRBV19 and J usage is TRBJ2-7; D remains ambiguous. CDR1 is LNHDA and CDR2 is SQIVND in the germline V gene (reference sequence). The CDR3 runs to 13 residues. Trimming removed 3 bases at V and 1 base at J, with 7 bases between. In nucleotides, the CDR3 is TGTGCCAGTAGTATCGCCGTATCCTACGAGCAGTACTTC. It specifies CASSIAVSYEQYF.

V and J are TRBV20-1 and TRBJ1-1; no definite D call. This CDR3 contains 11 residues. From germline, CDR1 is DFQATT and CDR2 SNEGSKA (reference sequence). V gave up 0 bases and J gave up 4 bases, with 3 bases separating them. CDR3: CSARDATEAFF. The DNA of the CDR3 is TGCAGTGCTAGAGACGCCACTGAAGCTTTCTTT.

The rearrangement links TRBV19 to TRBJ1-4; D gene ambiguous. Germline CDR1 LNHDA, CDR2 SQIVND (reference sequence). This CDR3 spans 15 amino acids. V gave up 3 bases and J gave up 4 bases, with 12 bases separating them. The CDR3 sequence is CASSILKANNEKLFF. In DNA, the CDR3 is TGTGCCAGTAGTATTCTCAAGGCCAATAATGAAAAACTGTTTTTT.

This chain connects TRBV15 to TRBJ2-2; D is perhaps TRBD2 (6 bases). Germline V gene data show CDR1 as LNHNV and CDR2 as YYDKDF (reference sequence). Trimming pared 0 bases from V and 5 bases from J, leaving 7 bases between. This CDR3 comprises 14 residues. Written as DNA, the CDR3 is TGTGCCACCAGCAGAGATCGGGGGACCGGGGAGCTGTTTTTT. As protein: CATSRDRGTGELFF.

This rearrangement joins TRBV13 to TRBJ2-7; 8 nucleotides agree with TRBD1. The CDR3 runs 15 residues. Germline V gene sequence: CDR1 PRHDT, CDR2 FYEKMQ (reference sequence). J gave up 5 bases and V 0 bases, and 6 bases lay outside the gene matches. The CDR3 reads CASSLGRTGRNEQYF. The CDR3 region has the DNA TGTGCCAGCAGCTTAGGCAGGACAGGGAGGAACGAGCAGTACTTC.

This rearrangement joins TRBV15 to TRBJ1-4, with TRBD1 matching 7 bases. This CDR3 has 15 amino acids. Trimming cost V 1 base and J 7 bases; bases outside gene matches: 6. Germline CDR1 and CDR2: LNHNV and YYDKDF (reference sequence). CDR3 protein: CATSRGQGSAEKLFF. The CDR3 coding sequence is TGTGCCACCAGCAGAGGACAGGGATCGGCTGAAAAACTGTTTTTT.

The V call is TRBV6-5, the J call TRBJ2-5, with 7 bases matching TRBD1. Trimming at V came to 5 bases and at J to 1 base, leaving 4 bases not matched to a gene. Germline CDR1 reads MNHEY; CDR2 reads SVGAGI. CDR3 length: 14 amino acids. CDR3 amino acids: CASSTRDSQETQYF. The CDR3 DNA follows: TGTGCCAGCAGTACCCGGGACAGCCAAGAGACCCAGTACTTC.

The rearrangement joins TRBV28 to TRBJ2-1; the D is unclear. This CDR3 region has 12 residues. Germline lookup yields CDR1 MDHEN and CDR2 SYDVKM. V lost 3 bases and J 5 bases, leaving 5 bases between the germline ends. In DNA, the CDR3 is TGTGCCAGCAGTTTCACCGACAATGAGCAGTTCTTC. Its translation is CASSFTDNEQFF.